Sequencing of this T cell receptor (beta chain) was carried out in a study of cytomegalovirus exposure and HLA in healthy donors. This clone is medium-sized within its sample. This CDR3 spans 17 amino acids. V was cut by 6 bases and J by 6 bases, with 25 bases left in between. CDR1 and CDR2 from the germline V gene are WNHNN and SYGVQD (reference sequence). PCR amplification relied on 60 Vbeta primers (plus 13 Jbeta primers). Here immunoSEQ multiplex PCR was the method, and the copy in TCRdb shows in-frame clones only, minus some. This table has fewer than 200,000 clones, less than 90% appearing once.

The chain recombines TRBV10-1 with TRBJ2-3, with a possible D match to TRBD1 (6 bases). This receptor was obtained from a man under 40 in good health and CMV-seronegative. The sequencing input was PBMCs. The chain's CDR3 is CASSTYRDTTNRDTQYF. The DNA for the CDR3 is TGCGCCAGCAGCACCTATCGGGACACCACGAACAGGGATACGCAGTATTTT.